This is a list of T cell receptor beta chains from one sample in a study of OX40 agonist ivuxolimab in advanced cancers. Only in-frame clones appear in the TCRdb table, and some are missing; sequencing was by immunoSEQ multiplex PCR. The sample consists of some 50,000 clones, 88% of them appearing once. The specimen comprised CD4+ or CD8+ T cells sorted from blood, sampled in a trial of the OX40 agonist ivuxolimab. All receptors derive from an adult with an advanced solid tumor such as melanoma, head and neck, liver or kidney cancer. The CDR3 runs from the conserved cysteine through the conserved F or W. The D gene is left open where the match is weak. Rows give clone size only sometimes, using once, few, many, or a class for an expanded clone.

j_call v_call clone_size d_call cdr3_nt cdr3_aa
TRBJ1-1 TRBV18 . TRBD1 TGTGCCAGCTCATCGGACAGGGGGAACACTGAAGCTTTCTTT CASSSDRGNTEAFF
TRBJ2-3 TRBV7-9 . TRBD2 TGTGCCAGCAGCCGTGGCGGGGGGCTAAGCACAGATACGCAGTATTTT CASSRGGGLSTDTQYF
TRBJ2-2 TRBV18 . TRBD1 TGTGCCAGCTCACAGGGACAGACGGCCACCGGGGAGCTGTTTTTT CASSQGQTATGELFF
TRBJ1-1 TRBV11-2 . TRBD1 TGTGCCAGCAGCTTAAGGGACAGGAGCCTCGAAGCTTTCTTT CASSLRDRSLEAFF
TRBJ2-7 TRBV7-8 few . TGTGCCAGCAGCTCCGGGTCTCACAGCGAGCAGTACTTC CASSSGSHSEQYF
TRBJ2-2 TRBV6-4 . . TGTGCCAGCACCCACGGGACCCCCAAGACGATGAACACCGGGGAGCTGTTTTTT CASTHGTPKTMNTGELFF
TRBJ1-5 TRBV18 . . TGTGCCAGCTCACCGGGGCAGAATAGCAATCAGCCCCAGCATTTT CASSPGQNSNQPQHF
TRBJ2-6 TRBV28 . . TGTGCCAGCAGTTTAGGGCGTAGGGGGGGCTCGTCTGGGGCCAACGTCCTGACTTTC CASSLGRRGGSSGANVLTF
TRBJ1-1 TRBV18 . TRBD1 TGTGCCAGCTCACCGGGACAGCAGAACACTGAAGCTTTCTTT CASSPGQQNTEAFF
TRBJ2-1 TRBV6-5 . TRBD1 TGTGCCAGCAGTTCACCGGGACAGACCAATGAGCAGTTCTTC CASSSPGQTNEQFF
TRBJ1-1 TRBV29-1 . . TGCAGCGCCTGTACCACAACAAAGGGCACTGAAGCTTTCTTT CSACTTTKGTEAFF
TRBJ1-2 TRBV28 . . TGTGCCAGCAGTTTATGGGGCCCGAGGGATAGAGGTAGGATAGGCTACACCTTC CASSLWGPRDRGRIGYTF
TRBJ2-1 TRBV2 . . TGTGCCAGCAGTGAAGTGTGGGACAATGAGCAGTTCTTC CASSEVWDNEQFF
TRBJ1-6 TRBV30 . . TGTGCCTGGAGTCTAGGGGCAACCTATAATTCACCCCTCCACTTT CAWSLGATYNSPLHF
TRBJ2-4 TRBV30 once . TGTGCCTGGAGAAAAGGGGTTTATGCCATAGCCAAAAACATTCAGTACTTC CAWRKGVYAIAKNIQYF
TRBJ2-7 TRBV7-8 . . TGTGCCAGCAGTCAAGTCAACAAACCCTACGAGCAGTACTTC CASSQVNKPYEQYF
TRBJ1-5 TRBV5-1 . . TGCGCCAGCAGACTTGACGCAAGTAGCAATCAGCCCCAGCATTTT CASRLDASSNQPQHF
TRBJ2-3 TRBV21-1 . . TGTGCCAGCAGCAAAAGGGACGGAGATGATGATACGCAGTATTTT CASSKRDGDDDTQYF
TRBJ2-1 TRBV2 . TRBD2 TGTGCCAGCAGTGGGGCTAGCGGGAGGGAGGAGCAGTTCTTC CASSGASGREEQFF
TRBJ1-1 TRBV5-5 . . TGTGCCAGCAGCTTAACAGGGATAGGAACTGAAGCTTTCTTT CASSLTGIGTEAFF
TRBJ2-5 TRBV19 once TRBD2 TGTGCCAGTAGTTGGGGGGGAGCAAACCAAGAGACCCAGTACTTC CASSWGGANQETQYF
TRBJ2-1 TRBV5-4 . TRBD1 TGTGCCAGCAGCCGAGGTGGGGACAGAGCGTTCTTC CASSRGGDRAFF
TRBJ2-5 TRBV11-2 . TRBD1 TGTGCCAGCAGCTTAGGGACAGGGTTTGCGCCAGAGACCCAGTACTTC CASSLGTGFAPETQYF
TRBJ2-3 TRBV9 . . TGTGCCAGCAGCGTGTCCCTTCCGGGGACAGATACGCAGTATTTT CASSVSLPGTDTQYF
TRBJ1-4 TRBV30 . . TGTGCCTGGAGTGGAGGTGGGGGGGGAAATGAAAAACTGTTTTTT CAWSGGGGGNEKLFF
TRBJ2-1 TRBV5-1 . TRBD2 TGCGCCAGCAGCTTCATGACCGGGGGGTCCTACAATGAGCAGTTCTTC CASSFMTGGSYNEQFF
TRBJ1-5 TRBV5-4 . . TGCGCCAGCAGCCAAGAGCACAGGTTCGGCAATCAGCCCCAGCATTTT CASSQEHRFGNQPQHF
TRBJ2-7 TRBV30 . . TGTGCCTCGGGTGGGGATCCCTACGAGCAGTACTTC CASGGDPYEQYF
TRBJ2-5 TRBV11-2 . . TGTGCCAGCAGCTTATTAGTTTGGGGGTACCAAGAGACCCAGTACTTC CASSLLVWGYQETQYF
TRBJ2-3 TRBV7-6 . TRBD2 TGTGCCAGCAGCCCAAGACTAGCGGGGGGCACAGATACGCAGTATTTT CASSPRLAGGTDTQYF
TRBJ2-3 TRBV7-2 . . TGTGCCAGCAGCTCGGGTACGTCTAGCACAGATACGCAGTATTTT CASSSGTSSTDTQYF
TRBJ2-7 TRBV6-1 medium-sized . TGTGCCAGCAGTGAAGTAGGGGGTGAATACGAGCAGTACTTC CASSEVGGEYEQYF
TRBJ2-1 TRBV7-2 . TRBD2 TGTGCCAGCAGCTCCCTTGCTGCGGGGGGGTCGGTCTCGCAGTTCTTC CASSSLAAGGSVSQFF
TRBJ1-1 TRBV18 . . TGTGCCAGCTCAGTCCAGGGTAGGGACACTGAAGCTTTCTTT CASSVQGRDTEAFF
TRBJ2-2 TRBV29-1 . . TGCAGCGTTGAACGTGCCGCGAACACCGGGGAGCTGTTTTTT CSVERAANTGELFF
TRBJ2-1 TRBV11-3 . TRBD2 TGTGCCAGCAGCTTCCCGGGACTAGCGGGATACAATGAGCAGTTCTTC CASSFPGLAGYNEQFF
TRBJ1-4 TRBV19 . TRBD1 TGTGCCAGTAGTATAGGGACAGGGCCTGAAAAACTGTTTTTT CASSIGTGPEKLFF
TRBJ1-6 TRBV7-9 . TRBD1 TGTGCCAGCAGCCCAGGGGGACGGGGGAATTCACCCCTCCACTTT CASSPGGRGNSPLHF
TRBJ1-2 TRBV19 . . TGTGCCAGTAGTTCGGACGGGAAATATGGCTACACCTTC CASSSDGKYGYTF
TRBJ1-1 TRBV6-1 . . TGTGCCAGCAGTTCCCAGGGGAACACTGAAGCTTTCTTT CASSSQGNTEAFF
TRBJ2-5 TRBV7-7 . . TGTGCCAGCAGCCAAGGAGAGACCCAGTACTTC CASSQGETQYF
TRBJ2-5 TRBV10-2 . . TGCGCCAGCAGTGAACTAGGGGAGACCCAGTACTTC CASSELGETQYF
TRBJ1-6 TRBV27 . . TGTGCCAGCAGTTTGCGGGGCGGTAATTCACCCCTCCACTTT CASSLRGGNSPLHF
TRBJ1-6 TRBV4-1 . . TGCGCCAGCAGCCCCGTCAAGGGGGGCGCGTCCTATAATTCACCCCTCCACTTT CASSPVKGGASYNSPLHF
TRBJ1-2 TRBV6-5 . . TGTGCCAGCAGCCCACAAGTGGGACTGATCTACACCTTC CASSPQVGLIYTF
TRBJ2-3 TRBV9 . TRBD1 TGTGCCAGCAGCTTAACAGGGGGATTAAGCACAGATACGCAGTATTTT CASSLTGGLSTDTQYF
TRBJ2-3 TRBV11-2 once TRBD1 TGTGCCAGCAGCTTAGGCGGGACAGGGGGCACAGATACGCAGTATTTT CASSLGGTGGTDTQYF
TRBJ1-2 TRBV9 . . TGTGCCAGCAGCCTGGACGACATTTACTATGGCTACACCTTC CASSLDDIYYGYTF
TRBJ2-1 TRBV4-1 . TRBD2 TGCGCCAGCAGCCAGATCAGCGGGGCCCAAAACAATGAGCAGTTCTTC CASSQISGAQNNEQFF
TRBJ2-7 TRBV18 medium-sized . TGTGCCAGCTCACCTCAGGCCGGTCCCTACGAGCAGTACTTC CASSPQAGPYEQYF
TRBJ2-1 TRBV2 . TRBD2 TGTGCCAGCGAAGTCCGGGGACTAGCGGGAGATCTGGAGCAGTTCTTC CASEVRGLAGDLEQFF
TRBJ2-3 TRBV30 . . TGTGCCTGGAGTGTAGGGAGCACAGATACGCAGTATTTT CAWSVGSTDTQYF